Listed below are T cell receptor beta chains from one sample, sequenced in a study of T-cell reconstitution after alpha-beta-depleted transplantation in children. From the PCR reads, TCRdb called clonotypes with MiXCR, one entry per CDR3 protein. The table includes about 460,000 distinct CDR3 sequences, about 10% detected once. This material consisted of PBMCs, taken before TCRalphabeta/CD19-depleted stem cell transplant. These receptors originate from a child younger than 10 with inherited bone marrow failure, due to receive a stem cell transplant. The CDR3 runs from the conserved cysteine through the conserved F or W. D genes are given only for firm matches. Where a row states a size, it is once, few, many or the class of an expanded clone; other rows omit it.

d_gene: .; j_gene: TRBJ2-7; abundance: many; v_gene: TRBV6-9; CDR3aa: CASSTQLGLKPYEQYF; CDR3nt: TGTGCCAGCAGTACCCAACTTGGACTAAAACCCTACGAGCAGTACTTC
d_gene: .; j_gene: TRBJ2-1; abundance: many; v_gene: TRBV4-3; CDR3aa: CASSQDRAFYNEQFF; CDR3nt: TGCGCCAGCAGCCAAGATCGGGCCTTTTACAATGAGCAGTTCTTC
d_gene: .; j_gene: TRBJ2-1; abundance: many; v_gene: TRBV29-1; CDR3aa: CSVGQRGSYNEQFF; CDR3nt: TGCAGCGTTGGGCAACGGGGCTCCTACAATGAGCAGTTCTTC
d_gene: .; j_gene: TRBJ2-3; abundance: many; v_gene: TRBV2; CDR3aa: CASSPGPGVTQYF; CDR3nt: TGTGCCAGCAGCCCCGGGCCTGGGGTTACGCAGTATTTT
d_gene: .; j_gene: TRBJ2-7; abundance: many; v_gene: TRBV5-1; CDR3aa: CASSEEGSYEQYF; CDR3nt: TGCGCCAGCAGCGAGGAGGGTAGTTACGAGCAGTACTTC
d_gene: .; j_gene: TRBJ1-1; abundance: many; v_gene: TRBV3-1; CDR3aa: CASSENWVNTEAFF; CDR3nt: TGTGCCAGCAGCGAAAATTGGGTGAACACTGAAGCTTTCTTT
d_gene: .; j_gene: TRBJ2-2; abundance: many; v_gene: TRBV5-1; CDR3aa: CASSLNGRRDTGELFF; CDR3nt: TGCGCCAGCAGCTTGAATGGTAGGCGCGACACCGGGGAGCTGTTTTTT
d_gene: TRBD2; j_gene: TRBJ2-1; abundance: many; v_gene: TRBV7-8; CDR3aa: CASSPLTSGRGGGNNEQFF; CDR3nt: TGTGCCAGCAGCCCCCTGACTAGCGGGAGAGGTGGGGGGAACAATGAGCAGTTCTTC
d_gene: .; j_gene: TRBJ2-7; abundance: many; v_gene: TRBV28; CDR3aa: CATQRNPYEQYF; CDR3nt: TGTGCCACACAAAGGAACCCCTACGAGCAGTACTTC
d_gene: .; j_gene: TRBJ2-4; abundance: .; v_gene: TRBV23-1; CDR3aa: CASSQWRDRRFLAKNIQYF; CDR3nt: TGCGCCAGCAGTCAATGGAGGGACAGAAGATTCCTAGCCAAAAACATTCAGTACTTC
d_gene: .; j_gene: TRBJ1-2; abundance: many; v_gene: TRBV20-1; CDR3aa: CRPGRSYGYTF; CDR3nt: TGCCGACCTGGGCGGTCCTATGGCTACACCTTC
d_gene: .; j_gene: TRBJ2-5; abundance: .; v_gene: TRBV7-9; CDR3aa: CASSDSARETQYF; CDR3nt: TGTGCCAGCAGCGATAGCGCGAGAGAGACCCAGTACTTC
d_gene: .; j_gene: TRBJ2-7; abundance: few; v_gene: TRBV15; CDR3aa: CATSRVRLDLTYEQYF; CDR3nt: TGTGCCACCAGCAGGGTCCGACTAGACCTGACCTACGAGCAGTACTTC
d_gene: .; j_gene: TRBJ2-7; abundance: .; v_gene: TRBV7-2; CDR3aa: CASSFYPDYEQYF; CDR3nt: TGTGCCAGCAGCTTCTACCCTGACTACGAGCAGTACTTC
d_gene: .; j_gene: TRBJ1-1; abundance: many; v_gene: TRBV7-9; CDR3aa: CASSLGWGEGTEAFF; CDR3nt: TGTGCCAGCAGCTTGGGGTGGGGAGAGGGCACTGAAGCTTTCTTT
d_gene: .; j_gene: TRBJ2-6; abundance: many; v_gene: TRBV7-9; CDR3aa: CASNAGANVLTF; CDR3nt: TGTGCCAGCAATGCTGGGGCCAACGTCCTGACTTTC
d_gene: TRBD1; j_gene: TRBJ2-7; abundance: few; v_gene: TRBV11-1; CDR3aa: CASSLFRNWEDRVYEQYF; CDR3nt: TGTGCCAGCAGCTTATTCCGGAATTGGGAGGACAGGGTCTACGAGCAGTACTTC
d_gene: TRBD1; j_gene: TRBJ1-5; abundance: many; v_gene: TRBV30; CDR3aa: CAWSVGTGTINQPQHF; CDR3nt: TGTGCCTGGAGTGTAGGGACAGGGACCATCAATCAGCCCCAGCATTTT
d_gene: .; j_gene: TRBJ2-1; abundance: few; v_gene: TRBV20-1; CDR3aa: CSASYWTGGISDEQFF; CDR3nt: TGCAGTGCTAGTTATTGGACTGGCGGGATCAGCGATGAGCAGTTCTTC
d_gene: TRBD2; j_gene: TRBJ2-1; abundance: many; v_gene: TRBV4-3; CDR3aa: CASSQDHSGRAFEQFF; CDR3nt: TGCGCCAGCAGCCAAGATCATAGCGGGAGGGCATTTGAGCAGTTCTTC
d_gene: .; j_gene: TRBJ1-4; abundance: .; v_gene: TRBV4-2; CDR3aa: CASSQGNAGEKLFF; CDR3nt: TGTGCCAGCAGCCAAGGAAACGCGGGTGAAAAACTGTTTTTT
d_gene: .; j_gene: TRBJ2-1; abundance: many; v_gene: TRBV5-4; CDR3aa: CASSLAVAVSSYNEQFF; CDR3nt: TGTGCCAGCAGCTTGGCCGTAGCGGTTAGCTCCTACAATGAGCAGTTCTTC
d_gene: .; j_gene: TRBJ2-1; abundance: many; v_gene: TRBV11-2; CDR3aa: CASSLAPAGIYNEQFF; CDR3nt: TGTGCCAGCAGCTTAGCCCCGGCGGGAATCTACAATGAGCAGTTCTTC
d_gene: TRBD2; j_gene: TRBJ2-5; abundance: many; v_gene: TRBV4-1; CDR3aa: CASSHPLAGGPGPETQYF; CDR3nt: TGCGCCAGCAGCCACCCACTAGCGGGAGGTCCGGGTCCGGAGACCCAGTACTTC
d_gene: .; j_gene: TRBJ2-3; abundance: many; v_gene: TRBV9; CDR3aa: CASSPLGTSTDTQYF; CDR3nt: TGTGCCAGCAGCCCACTAGGTACTAGCACAGATACGCAGTATTTT
d_gene: TRBD2; j_gene: TRBJ2-1; abundance: many; v_gene: TRBV6-1; CDR3aa: CASSKSSGSYHEQFF; CDR3nt: TGTGCCAGCAGTAAGAGCAGCGGGAGCTACCATGAGCAGTTCTTC
d_gene: TRBD1; j_gene: TRBJ1-6; abundance: many; v_gene: TRBV5-1; CDR3aa: CASSLGQGNSPLHF; CDR3nt: TGCGCCAGCAGCTTGGGACAGGGGAATTCACCCCTCCACTTT
d_gene: .; j_gene: TRBJ2-2; abundance: few; v_gene: TRBV19; CDR3aa: CASRTQGYTGELFF; CDR3nt: TGTGCCAGTAGAACTCAGGGGTACACCGGGGAGCTGTTTTTT
d_gene: .; j_gene: TRBJ1-3; abundance: many; v_gene: TRBV2; CDR3aa: CASSSTYSPGNTIYF; CDR3nt: TGTGCCAGCAGTAGTACCTACTCTCCAGGAAACACCATATATTTT
d_gene: .; j_gene: TRBJ2-7; abundance: many; v_gene: TRBV4-3; CDR3aa: CASSQVRGYSYEQYF; CDR3nt: TGCGCCAGCAGCCAAGTTCGGGGATACTCCTACGAGCAGTACTTC
d_gene: .; j_gene: TRBJ2-6; abundance: many; v_gene: TRBV29-1; CDR3aa: CSVEVEGSAANVLTF; CDR3nt: TGCAGCGTTGAGGTTGAGGGGTCGGCGGCCAACGTCCTGACTTTC
d_gene: .; j_gene: TRBJ2-2; abundance: few; v_gene: TRBV20-1; CDR3aa: CSARAYTGELFF; CDR3nt: TGCAGTGCTAGAGCCTACACCGGGGAGCTGTTTTTT
d_gene: TRBD2; j_gene: TRBJ2-7; abundance: many; v_gene: TRBV20-1; CDR3aa: CSARVVREDPYEQYF; CDR3nt: TGCAGTGCTAGAGTTGTCCGGGAGGATCCGTACGAGCAGTACTTC
d_gene: .; j_gene: TRBJ2-5; abundance: .; v_gene: TRBV4-3; CDR3aa: CASSQGIGETQYF; CDR3nt: TGCGCCAGCAGCCAAGGAATTGGAGAGACCCAGTACTTC
d_gene: .; j_gene: TRBJ2-2; abundance: many; v_gene: TRBV4-3; CDR3aa: CASSPELPNTGELFF; CDR3nt: TGCGCCAGCAGCCCAGAACTCCCCAACACCGGGGAGCTGTTTTTT
d_gene: TRBD2; j_gene: TRBJ2-3; abundance: many; v_gene: TRBV28; CDR3aa: CASSLLRTSADTQYF; CDR3nt: TGTGCCAGCAGTCTCCTTCGGACTAGCGCAGATACGCAGTATTTT
d_gene: .; j_gene: TRBJ2-1; abundance: many; v_gene: TRBV3-1; CDR3aa: CASSHSAEDNEQFF; CDR3nt: TGTGCCAGCAGCCATTCTGCGGAAGACAATGAGCAGTTCTTC
d_gene: .; j_gene: TRBJ1-1; abundance: many; v_gene: TRBV20-1; CDR3aa: CSERRYTEAFF; CDR3nt: TGCAGTGAGCGCAGGTACACTGAAGCTTTCTTT
d_gene: TRBD2; j_gene: TRBJ2-2; abundance: .; v_gene: TRBV10-3; CDR3aa: CAISLAGTGELFF; CDR3nt: TGTGCCATCAGTTTAGCGGGAACCGGGGAGCTGTTTTTT
d_gene: .; j_gene: TRBJ1-1; abundance: few; v_gene: TRBV20-1; CDR3aa: CSARDFDPNTEAFF; CDR3nt: TGCAGTGCTAGAGATTTTGACCCGAACACTGAAGCTTTCTTT
d_gene: TRBD2; j_gene: TRBJ2-3; abundance: few; v_gene: TRBV12-3/TRBV12-4; CDR3aa: CASTVGLAGVRRTDTQYF; CDR3nt: TGTGCCAGCACTGTGGGACTAGCGGGAGTGAGGAGGACAGATACGCAGTATTTT
d_gene: .; j_gene: TRBJ1-5; abundance: .; v_gene: TRBV19; CDR3aa: CASSILAGNQPQHF; CDR3nt: TGTGCCAGTAGTATTTTGGCGGGGAATCAGCCCCAGCATTTT
d_gene: .; j_gene: TRBJ1-5; abundance: many; v_gene: TRBV27; CDR3aa: CASSVGQGFQPQHF; CDR3nt: TGTGCCAGCAGCGTCGGGCAGGGGTTTCAGCCCCAGCATTTT
d_gene: .; j_gene: TRBJ2-5; abundance: .; v_gene: TRBV18; CDR3aa: CASSPPNQQMETQYF; CDR3nt: TGTGCCAGCTCACCACCCAATCAACAGATGGAGACCCAGTACTTC
d_gene: .; j_gene: TRBJ2-1; abundance: many; v_gene: TRBV5-1; CDR3aa: CASSLLLPMAFQFF; CDR3nt: TGCGCCAGCAGCTTGCTCCTACCCATGGCCTTCCAGTTCTTC
d_gene: TRBD2; j_gene: TRBJ2-7; abundance: few; v_gene: TRBV3-1; CDR3aa: CASSLTRRGRGSYEQYF; CDR3nt: TGTGCCAGCAGCCTTACTCGACGCGGGAGAGGCTCCTACGAGCAGTACTTC
d_gene: TRBD2; j_gene: TRBJ2-7; abundance: many; v_gene: TRBV27; CDR3aa: CASSKNSGRNNHEQYF; CDR3nt: TGTGCCAGCAGTAAAAATAGCGGGAGAAATAACCACGAGCAGTACTTC
d_gene: .; j_gene: TRBJ1-1; abundance: many; v_gene: TRBV7-6; CDR3aa: CASSLTPSALSPNTEAFF; CDR3nt: TGTGCCAGCAGCCTAACCCCATCGGCCCTCTCCCCGAACACTGAAGCTTTCTTT
d_gene: TRBD1; j_gene: TRBJ2-1; abundance: many; v_gene: TRBV24-1; CDR3aa: CATSDLSTGHYNEQFF; CDR3nt: TGTGCCACCAGTGATTTGTCGACAGGGCACTACAATGAGCAGTTCTTC
d_gene: .; j_gene: TRBJ2-7; abundance: .; v_gene: TRBV7-8; CDR3aa: CASSLMRGDEQYF; CDR3nt: TGTGCCAGCAGCTTAATGAGGGGGGACGAGCAGTACTTC
d_gene: .; j_gene: TRBJ1-5; abundance: .; v_gene: TRBV2; CDR3aa: CASSFLVQSWPQHF; CDR3nt: TGTGCCAGCAGCTTCTTGGTCCAATCATGGCCCCAGCATTTT
d_gene: TRBD1; j_gene: TRBJ2-7; abundance: many; v_gene: TRBV12-3/TRBV12-4; CDR3aa: CASSFLDRDRYF; CDR3nt: TGTGCCAGCAGTTTTCTGGACAGGGATAGGTACTTC
d_gene: .; j_gene: TRBJ2-5; abundance: many; v_gene: TRBV4-1; CDR3aa: CASSQVAPGAEETQYF; CDR3nt: TGCGCCAGCAGCCAAGTGGCGCCGGGGGCCGAAGAGACCCAGTACTTC
d_gene: TRBD2; j_gene: TRBJ2-5; abundance: many; v_gene: TRBV10-2; CDR3aa: CASRPGLATRNQETQYF; CDR3nt: TGCGCCAGCAGACCGGGACTAGCGACCCGAAACCAAGAGACCCAGTACTTC
d_gene: .; j_gene: TRBJ2-7; abundance: many; v_gene: TRBV7-2; CDR3aa: CASSLRRITYEQYF; CDR3nt: TGTGCCAGCAGCTTACGACGGATAACCTACGAGCAGTACTTC